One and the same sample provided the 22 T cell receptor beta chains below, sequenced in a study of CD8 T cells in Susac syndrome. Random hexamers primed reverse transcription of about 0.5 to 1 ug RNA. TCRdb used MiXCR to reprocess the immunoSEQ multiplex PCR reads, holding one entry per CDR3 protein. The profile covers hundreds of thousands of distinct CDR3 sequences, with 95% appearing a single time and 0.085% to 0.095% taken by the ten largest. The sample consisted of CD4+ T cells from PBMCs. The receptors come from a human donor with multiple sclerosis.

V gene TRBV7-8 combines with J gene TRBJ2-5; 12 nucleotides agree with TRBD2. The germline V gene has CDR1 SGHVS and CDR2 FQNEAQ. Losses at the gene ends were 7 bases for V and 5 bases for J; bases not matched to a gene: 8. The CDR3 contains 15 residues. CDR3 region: CASTRTSGTVETQYF. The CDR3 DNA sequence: TGTGCCAGCACAAGGACTAGCGGGACGGTGGAGACCCAGTACTTC.

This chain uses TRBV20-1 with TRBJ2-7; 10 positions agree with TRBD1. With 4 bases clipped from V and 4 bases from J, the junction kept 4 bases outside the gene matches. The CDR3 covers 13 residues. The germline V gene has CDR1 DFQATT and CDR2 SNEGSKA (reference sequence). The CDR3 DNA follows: TGCAGTGCTAACGGGGGACAGGGGTACGAGCAGTACTTC. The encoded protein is CSANGGQGYEQYF.

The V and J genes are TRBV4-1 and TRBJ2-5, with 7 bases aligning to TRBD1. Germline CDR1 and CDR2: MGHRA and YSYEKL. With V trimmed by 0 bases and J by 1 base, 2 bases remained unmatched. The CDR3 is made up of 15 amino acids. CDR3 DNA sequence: TGCGCCAGCAGCCAAGATGGGACAGCCCAAGAGACCCAGTACTTC. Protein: CASSQDGTAQETQYF.

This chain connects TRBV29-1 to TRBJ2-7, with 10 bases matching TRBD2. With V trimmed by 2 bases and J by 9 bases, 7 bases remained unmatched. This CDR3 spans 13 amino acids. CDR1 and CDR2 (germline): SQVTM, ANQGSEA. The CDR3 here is CSVEIRVAGGQYF. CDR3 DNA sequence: TGCAGCGTTGAAATTCGGGTAGCGGGAGGGCAGTACTTC.

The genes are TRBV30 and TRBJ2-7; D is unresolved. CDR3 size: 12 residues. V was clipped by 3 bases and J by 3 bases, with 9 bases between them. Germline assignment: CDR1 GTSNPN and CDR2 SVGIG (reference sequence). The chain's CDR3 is CAWRTGNYEQYF. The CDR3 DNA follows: TGTGCCTGGAGGACTGGGAACTACGAGCAGTACTTC. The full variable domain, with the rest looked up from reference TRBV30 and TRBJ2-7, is SQTIHQWPATLVQPVGSPLSLECTVEGTSNPNLYWYRQAAGRGLQLLFYSVGIGQISSEVPQNLSASRPQDRQFILSSKKLLLSDSGFYLCAWRTGNYEQYFGPGTRLTVT.

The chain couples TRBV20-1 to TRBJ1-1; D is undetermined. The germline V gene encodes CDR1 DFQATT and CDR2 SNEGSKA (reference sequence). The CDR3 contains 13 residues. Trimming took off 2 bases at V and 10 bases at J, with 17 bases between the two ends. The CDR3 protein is CSARPGLTTGAFF. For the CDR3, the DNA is TGCAGTGCTAGACCGGGCCTCACCACGGGAGCTTTCTTT.

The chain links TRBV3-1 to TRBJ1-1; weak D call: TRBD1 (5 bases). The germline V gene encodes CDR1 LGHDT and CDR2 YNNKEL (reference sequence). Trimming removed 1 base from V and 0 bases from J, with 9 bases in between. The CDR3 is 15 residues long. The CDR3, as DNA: TGTGCCAGCAGCCAAGTGGGGGGTCTGAACACTGAAGCTTTCTTT. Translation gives CASSQVGGLNTEAFF.

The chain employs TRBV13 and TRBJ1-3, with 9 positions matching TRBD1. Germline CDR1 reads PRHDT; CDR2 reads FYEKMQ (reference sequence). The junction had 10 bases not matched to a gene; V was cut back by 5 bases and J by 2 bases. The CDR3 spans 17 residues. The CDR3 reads CASSLGQGVLAGNTIYF. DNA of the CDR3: TGTGCCAGCAGCCTGGGACAGGGTGTTTTAGCTGGAAACACCATATATTTT.

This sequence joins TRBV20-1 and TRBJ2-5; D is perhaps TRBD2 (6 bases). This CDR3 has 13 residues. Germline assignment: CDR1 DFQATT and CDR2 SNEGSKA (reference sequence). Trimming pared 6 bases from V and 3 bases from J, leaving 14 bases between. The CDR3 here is CSAAGTQKETQYF. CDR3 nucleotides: TGCAGTGCCGCCGGGACTCAGAAAGAGACCCAGTACTTC.

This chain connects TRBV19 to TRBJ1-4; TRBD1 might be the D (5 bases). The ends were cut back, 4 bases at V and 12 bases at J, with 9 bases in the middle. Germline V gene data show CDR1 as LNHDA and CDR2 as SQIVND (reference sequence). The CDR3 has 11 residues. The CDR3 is CASSRLRELFF. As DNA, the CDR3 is TGTGCCAGTAGTAGGCTCAGGGAACTGTTTTTT.

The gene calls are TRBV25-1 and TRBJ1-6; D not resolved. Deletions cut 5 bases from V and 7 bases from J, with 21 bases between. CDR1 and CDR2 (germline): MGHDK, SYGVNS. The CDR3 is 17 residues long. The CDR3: CASSFSYRAGGNSPLHF. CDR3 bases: TGTGCCAGCAGTTTCTCTTACCGGGCCGGAGGAAATTCACCCCTCCACTTT.

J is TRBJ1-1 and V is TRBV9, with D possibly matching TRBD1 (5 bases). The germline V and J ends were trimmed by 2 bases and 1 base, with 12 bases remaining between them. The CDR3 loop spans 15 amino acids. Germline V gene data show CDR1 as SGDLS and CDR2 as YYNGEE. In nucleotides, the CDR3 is TGTGCCAGCAGCGTCGGTCCGGGGACGAACACTGAAGCTTTCTTT. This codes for CASSVGPGTNTEAFF.

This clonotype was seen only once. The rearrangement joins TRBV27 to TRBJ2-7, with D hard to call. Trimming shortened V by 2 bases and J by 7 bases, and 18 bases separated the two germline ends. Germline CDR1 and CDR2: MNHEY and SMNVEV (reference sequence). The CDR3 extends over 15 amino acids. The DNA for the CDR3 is TGTGCCAGCAGTTTAGTGGCAGGAGCTTGGGGTGAGCAGTACTTC. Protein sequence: CASSLVAGAWGEQYF.

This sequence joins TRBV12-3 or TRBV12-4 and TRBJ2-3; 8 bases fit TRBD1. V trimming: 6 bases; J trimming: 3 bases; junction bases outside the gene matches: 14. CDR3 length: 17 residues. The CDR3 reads CASSLGGGQGVTDTQYF. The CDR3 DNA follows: TGTGCCAGCAGCCTAGGGGGAGGACAGGGCGTGACAGATACGCAGTATTTT.

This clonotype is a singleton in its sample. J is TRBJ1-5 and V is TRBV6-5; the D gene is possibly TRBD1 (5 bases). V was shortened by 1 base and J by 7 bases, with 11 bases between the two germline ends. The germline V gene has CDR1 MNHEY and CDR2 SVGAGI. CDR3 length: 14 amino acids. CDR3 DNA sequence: TGTGCCAGCAGTTACTTCCAGGGAAGCCAGCCCCAGCATTTT. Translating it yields CASSYFQGSQPQHF.

CDR3 sequence reads: CASSYSGTSGNEQFF. CDR3 DNA sequence: TGTGCCAGCAGTTACTCTGGGACTAGCGGCAATGAGCAGTTCTTC. This sequence joins TRBV6-6 and TRBJ2-1; 11 positions match TRBD2. Germline CDR1 and CDR2: MNHNY and SVGAGI (reference sequence). The CDR3 has 15 residues. Trimming at V came to 0 bases and at J to 6 bases, leaving 1 base not matched to a gene.

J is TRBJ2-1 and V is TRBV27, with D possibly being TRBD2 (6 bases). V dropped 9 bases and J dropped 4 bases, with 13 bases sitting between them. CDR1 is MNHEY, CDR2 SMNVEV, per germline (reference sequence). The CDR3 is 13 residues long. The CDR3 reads CASSGDVYNEQFF. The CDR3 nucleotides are TGTGCCAGTTCGGGGGACGTTTACAATGAGCAGTTCTTC.

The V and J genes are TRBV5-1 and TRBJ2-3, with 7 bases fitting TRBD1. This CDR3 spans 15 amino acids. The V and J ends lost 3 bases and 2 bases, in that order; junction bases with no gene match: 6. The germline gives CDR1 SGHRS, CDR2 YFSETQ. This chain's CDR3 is CASSWGQLPTDTQYF. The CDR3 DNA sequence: TGCGCCAGCAGCTGGGGACAGCTCCCCACAGATACGCAGTATTTT.

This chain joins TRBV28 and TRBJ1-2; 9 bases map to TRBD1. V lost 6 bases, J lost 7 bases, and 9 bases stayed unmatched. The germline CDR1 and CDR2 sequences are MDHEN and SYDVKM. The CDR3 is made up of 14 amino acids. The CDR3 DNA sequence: TGTGCCAGCAGAGCCGGGACAGGGTTGAGTGGCTACACCTTC. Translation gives CASRAGTGLSGYTF.

DNA for the CDR3: TGTGCCAGCAGTTTTCAGTCAGGCCCTAATCAGCCCCAGCATTTT. Its translation: CASSFQSGPNQPQHF. J is TRBJ1-5 and V is TRBV27; no firm D call. CDR1 is MNHEY, CDR2 SMNVEV, per germline (reference sequence). CDR3 length: 15 amino acids. The V end lost 3 bases, the J end lost 4 bases, and 13 bases lay between the germline ends.

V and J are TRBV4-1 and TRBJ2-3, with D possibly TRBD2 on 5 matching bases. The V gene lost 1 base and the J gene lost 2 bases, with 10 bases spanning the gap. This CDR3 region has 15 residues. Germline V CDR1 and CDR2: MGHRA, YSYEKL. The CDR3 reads CASSQVGDPTDTQYF. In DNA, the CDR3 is TGCGCCAGCAGCCAAGTCGGGGATCCCACAGATACGCAGTATTTT.

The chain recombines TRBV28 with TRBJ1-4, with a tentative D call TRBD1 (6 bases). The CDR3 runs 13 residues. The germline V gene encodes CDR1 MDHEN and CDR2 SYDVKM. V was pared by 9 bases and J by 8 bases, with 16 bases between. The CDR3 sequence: CASSGGRLEKLFF. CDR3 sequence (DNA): TGTGCCAGTTCTGGGGGGCGTTTGGAAAAACTGTTTTTT.